These 17 T cell receptor beta chains came from one sample sequenced in a study of T cells in localized non-small cell lung cancer. The data were produced by immunoSEQ multiplex PCR, yet TCRdb's version contains in-frame clones alone and is incomplete. In the table there are about 810 clones, about 21% of which are singletons. The input for sequencing was lung tumor tissue, taken before any cancer treatment. All receptors come from a man aged 35-69 years with stage I squamous cell lung carcinoma.

In this sample, this clone is large (0.1 to 1%). This chain connects TRBV15 to TRBJ1-1; D is unclear. The germline V gene has CDR1 LNHNV and CDR2 YYDKDF (reference sequence). CDR3 length: 15 residues. V lost 2 bases, J lost 1 base, and 11 bases lay in between. The CDR3, as DNA: TGTGCCACCAGCAGACCCACCACAAGGAACACTGAAGCTTTCTTT. Its protein product is CATSRPTTRNTEAFF.

This clone was seen a handful of times. The V call is TRBV18, the J call TRBJ1-1; a weak D match, TRBD1 (5 bases). The germline V and J ends were trimmed by 2 bases and 10 bases, with 17 bases remaining between them. Germline CDR1 reads KGHSH; CDR2 reads LQKENI. CDR3 size: 14 residues. CDR3 DNA sequence: TGTGCCAGCTCACCAGGAACAGGCGGTGCCGTAGCTTTCTTT. This gives the protein CASSPGTGGAVAFF.

V and J are TRBV7-2 and TRBJ2-7; possibly TRBD1 for D (7 bases). CDR1 and CDR2 from the germline V gene are SGHTA and FQGNSA. Trimming left V 5 bases short and J 3 bases short, with 11 bases between. The length of the CDR3 is 13 residues. Here the CDR3 DNA reads TGTGCCAGCAGCCCCCAGGGGGGCTACGAGCAGTACTTC. Amino acids: CASSPQGGYEQYF.

This clone has only a few counts. The chain is built from TRBV11-3 and TRBJ1-1; maybe TRBD1 (5 bases). The V gene's germline CDR1 is SGHNT and CDR2 YENEEA. CDR3 length equals 14 residues. Trimming removed 5 bases from V and 5 bases from J, with 15 bases in between. CDR3 sequence reads: CASSPGNGGTEAFF. The CDR3 nucleotides read TGTGCCAGCAGCCCAGGTAATGGGGGGACTGAAGCTTTCTTT.

The chain joins TRBV15 to TRBJ1-4; no firm D call. V shed 7 bases and J shed 8 bases, with 17 bases lying between them. The germline gives CDR1 LNHNV, CDR2 YYDKDF (reference sequence). The CDR3 totals 14 residues. Written as DNA, the CDR3 is TGTGCCACCACTACGAGGACGACAAACGAAAAACTGTTTTTT. It encodes CATTTRTTNEKLFF.

The chain combines TRBV29-1 with TRBJ1-4; D is perhaps TRBD1 (5 bases). Trimming stripped 4 bases from V and 8 bases from J, with 14 bases between. The CDR3 is made up of 13 amino acids. Germline lookup yields CDR1 SQVTM and CDR2 ANQGSEA. In nucleotides, the CDR3 is TGCAGCGTTGGAAGTCCAGGGTTGGAAAAACTGTTTTTT. This gives the protein CSVGSPGLEKLFF.

This clone rates as large. The CDR3 sequence is CASSEGTGKGYTF. DNA for the CDR3: TGTGCCAGCAGTGAAGGGACAGGGAAAGGCTACACCTTC. V and J are TRBV6-1 and TRBJ1-2, with 8 nucleotides matching TRBD1. With V trimmed by 1 base and J by 8 bases, 3 bases remained unmatched. CDR3 length equals 13 residues. The V gene's germline CDR1 is MNHNS and CDR2 SASEGT.

This clone was observed a handful of times. The V gene is TRBV6-8, the J gene TRBJ2-7, with D maybe TRBD2 (6 bases). Germline V gives CDR1 MNHGY, CDR2 SAAAGT. Between the trimmed V and J ends, which lost 8 bases and 0 bases, there was a span of 11 bases. CDR3 size: 13 residues. The CDR3 loop reads CASGGTDSYEQYF. CDR3 DNA sequence: TGTGCCAGCGGAGGGACGGACTCCTACGAGCAGTACTTC.

The rearrangement uses TRBV19 and TRBJ2-3; weak D call: TRBD1 (6 bases). CDR3 length: 13 residues. Germline lookup yields CDR1 LNHDA and CDR2 SQIVND (reference sequence). V was clipped by 2 bases and J by 4 bases, with 7 bases between them. The CDR3, as DNA: TGTGCCAGTAGTATACCAGGGGCAGATACGCAGTATTTT. This gives the protein CASSIPGADTQYF.

Only a few counts were recorded for this clone. The genes are TRBV11-3 and TRBJ1-6, with TRBD1 matching 8 bases. The J segment lost 10 bases and the V segment lost 2 bases, leaving 4 bases of the junction unmatched. The germline CDR1 and CDR2 sequences are SGHNT and YENEEA. This CDR3 is 14 amino acids long. CDR3 in DNA: TGTGCCAGCAGCTTACAACAGGGGGGCTCACCCCTCCACTTT. Its protein product is CASSLQQGGSPLHF.

Only a few counts were recorded for this clone. The chain links TRBV11-3 to TRBJ2-3; 10 bases line up with TRBD1. Germline V gives CDR1 SGHNT, CDR2 YENEEA. Trimming at V came to 4 bases and at J to 4 bases, leaving 5 bases not matched to a gene. This CDR3 spans 15 amino acids. CDR3 in amino acids: CASSSRDRGPDTQYF. Written as DNA, the CDR3 is TGTGCCAGCAGCTCCCGGGACAGGGGTCCAGATACGCAGTATTTT. Full variable domain (rest looked up from reference TRBV11-3 and TRBJ2-3): EAGVVQSPRYKIIEKKQPVAFWCNPISGHNTLYWYLQNLGQGPELLIRYENEEAVDDSQLPKDRFSAERLKGVDSTLKIQPAELGDSAVYLCASSSRDRGPDTQYFGPGTRLTVL.

There are a few counts of this clone. Sequence at one end of the junction differs from germline and may be a read error. The V gene is TRBV6-8, the J gene TRBJ2-1; the match to TRBD2 covers 12 bases. This CDR3 is 15 amino acids long. Germline assignment: CDR1 MNHGY and CDR2 SAAAGT. The CDR3 region is CASSDSSGGANEQFF. DNA for the CDR3: TGTGCCAGCAGTGACTCTAGCGGGGGGGCCAATGAGCAGTTCTTC.

V gene TRBV19 combines with J gene TRBJ2-2, with D perhaps matching TRBD1 (5 bases). V lost 3 bases and J 3 bases, leaving 14 bases between the germline ends. Germline V gene sequence: CDR1 LNHDA, CDR2 SQIVND (reference sequence). The CDR3 runs to 16 residues. The CDR3 sequence is CASSIPGWRDTGELFF. The DNA for the CDR3 is TGTGCCAGTAGTATCCCAGGGTGGAGAGACACCGGGGAGCTGTTTTTT.

The chain carries TRBV30 and TRBJ1-5, with 9 bases lining up with TRBD1. This CDR3 has 15 amino acids. Trimming at V came to 0 bases and at J to 4 bases, leaving 4 bases not matched to a gene. From germline, CDR1 is GTSNPN and CDR2 SVGIG (reference sequence). For the CDR3, the DNA is TGTGCCTGGAGTGTACAGGGGGCCCCAAATCAGCCCCAGCATTTT. This sequence encodes CAWSVQGAPNQPQHF.

CDR3 loop: CASSSQGSLSSYEQYF. The CDR3 nucleotides are TGTGCCAGCAGCTCGCAAGGGTCCCTCAGCTCCTACGAGCAGTACTTC. The rearrangement joins TRBV11-3 to TRBJ2-7; no clear D. The V gene lost 4 bases and the J gene lost 0 bases, with 16 bases spanning the gap. Germline V gives CDR1 SGHNT, CDR2 YENEEA. CDR3 length: 16 amino acids.

This clone is a singleton in its sample. This chain uses TRBV28 with TRBJ1-5; TRBD1 is a possible D gene (5 bases). CDR3 length: 14 residues. Germline loops: CDR1 MDHEN, CDR2 SYDVKM. V lost 4 bases and J 6 bases, leaving 13 bases between the germline ends. DNA for the CDR3: TGTGCCAGCAGTTCCGGGGGTCATCGTCAGCCCCAGCATTTT. Translated, it gives CASSSGGHRQPQHF.

The rearrangement links TRBV19 to TRBJ1-5, with 9 bases fitting TRBD1. The CDR3 spans 13 residues. V shed 0 bases, J shed 11 bases, and the junction held 2 bases outside the gene matches. Germline V CDR1 and CDR2: LNHDA, SQIVND (reference sequence). The CDR3 DNA reads TGTGCCAGTAGTATAGATCGGGACAGGGCCCAGCATTTT. Its translation: CASSIDRDRAQHF.